The 3 T cell receptor beta chains presented below share a single source sample, sequenced in a study of regulatory T cells in long-lasting Graves disease. CDR3-region Arm-PCR and iRepertoire HTBI primers produced the TCR beta libraries. TCRdb processed the multiplex PCR reads anew with MiXCR; each CDR3 protein has one entry. The sample holds 450,000 to 650,000 distinct CDR3 sequences, about 16% seen once. The time point was: newly diagnosed GD, antithyroid drugs for less than 3 months. The TCR library was made from RNA that had been extracted from PBMCs in TRIzol. This same sample was also taken into another study, of T cells in Graves' hyperthyroidism and ophthalmopathy.

The sequencing here drew on peripheral blood mononuclear cells (PBMCs), taken at new diagnosis, from a patient treated with antithyroid drugs. Receptors were obtained from a woman aged 35-60 years with Graves disease.

The sample holds many counts of this clonotype. The genes are TRBV7-2 and TRBJ2-5; maybe TRBD2 (7 bases). The V gene's germline CDR1 is SGHTA and CDR2 FQGNSA. There are 14 residues in the CDR3. Trimming cost V 3 bases and J 4 bases, with 12 bases left between them. The CDR3 sequence is CASSFRGAGETQYF. CDR3 sequence (DNA): TGTGCCAGCAGCTTCCGGGGGGCGGGAGAGACCCAGTACTTC.

This clonotype was recorded at least ten times. The chain carries TRBV2 and TRBJ2-7, with TRBD1 matching 9 bases. This CDR3 spans 12 amino acids. V was pared by 11 bases and J by 2 bases, with 4 bases of the junction left unmatched. CDR1 and CDR2 (germline): SNHLY, FYNNEI. CDR3 sequence (DNA): TGTGCCGAGGGACAGGGTACCTACGAGCAGTACTTC. Its protein product is CAEGQGTYEQYF.

At least ten counts were recorded for this clonotype. The chain links TRBV5-6 to TRBJ2-4; 8 bases are shared with TRBD2. The CDR3 is 17 residues long. The germline V gene encodes CDR1 SGHDT and CDR2 YYEEEE. Trimming at V came to 1 base and at J to 1 base, leaving 7 bases not matched to a gene. CDR3 sequence reads: CASSLYGGGGAKNIQYF. The CDR3 DNA reads TGTGCCAGCAGCTTGTATGGCGGCGGGGGGGCCAAAAACATTCAGTACTTC.